This T cell receptor beta chain appears in the sequencing data of a study of shared clonotypes between healthy human individuals. General observations from the study: In this cohort, only blood was sampled, and tissue repertoires likely differ. Non-shared clonotypes had lower generation probabilities than those shared by all four donors.

Naivety among CD8 cells was defined by CD45RO negativity and positive CCR7 selection, thereby excluding terminally differentiated effector memory CD45RA+ cells. The CDR3 is 18 residues long. Between the trimmed V and J ends, which lost 0 bases and 0 bases, there was a span of 16 bases. In germline, CDR1 is MNHEY, CDR2 SMNVEV (reference sequence). The protocol was immunoSEQ multiplex PCR, while the TCRdb copy is restricted to in-frame clones and leaves out a portion. Of some 2,000,000 clones listed, about 95% were seen once; the top ten hold about 1.1%. As for this clone: The antigen remains unidentified.

This rearrangement joins TRBV27 to TRBJ2-3, with no clear D. The receptor comes from a man aged 18 to 29 in good health. Sequencing used naive CD8+ T cells sorted from blood. CDR3 DNA: TGTGCCAGCAGTTTATCTTGGCAGGCCTTCTCCAGCACAGATACGCAGTATTTT. Residues: CASSLSWQAFSSTDTQYF.